These 28 T cell receptor beta chains came from one sample sequenced in a study of early T cells in non-severe SARS-CoV-2 infection. TCRdb processed the 5' RACE reads anew with MiXCR; each CDR3 protein has one entry. The sample lists roughly 64,000 distinct CDR3 sequences, more than 7% occurring once. Sequencing used whole blood, obtained at baseline. These receptors were collected from an adult who was a healthcare worker with PCR-confirmed SARS-CoV-2 infection or an uninfected control (not recorded which).

The table lists this clonotype with many counts. This chain links TRBV7-9 with TRBJ2-1; D uncertain. The V end was cut by 2 bases, the J end by 7 bases, with 9 bases between. The CDR3 has 13 residues. The germline gives CDR1 SEHNR, CDR2 FQNEAQ (reference sequence). CDR3 region: CASSLITVNEQFF. The CDR3 region has the DNA TGTGCCAGCAGCTTAATCACTGTGAATGAGCAGTTCTTC.

The chain uses TRBV20-1 and TRBJ2-7, with TRBD1 as a possible D gene (6 bases). V was trimmed by 6 bases and J by 0 bases, leaving 15 bases between them. The CDR3 extends over 14 amino acids. Germline CDR1 and CDR2: DFQATT and SNEGSKA (reference sequence). The CDR3 protein is CSASTGHNSYEQYF. CDR3 bases: TGCAGTGCCTCAACGGGACACAACTCCTACGAGCAGTACTTC.

This clonotype was seen at least ten times. The chain carries TRBV5-8 and TRBJ1-1, with no clear D. CDR3 length: 15 residues. Germline loops: CDR1 SGHTS, CDR2 YDEGEE. Deletions cut 0 bases from V and 1 base from J, with 10 bases between. The CDR3 loop is CASSLAAQSNTEAFF. The CDR3 coding sequence is TGTGCCAGCAGCTTGGCCGCACAATCGAACACTGAAGCTTTCTTT.

This clonotype came up a few times. The chain is built from TRBV2 and TRBJ1-4; no clear D. This CDR3 is 12 amino acids long. Trimming removed 8 bases at V and 4 bases at J, with 8 bases between. The germline gives CDR1 SNHLY, CDR2 FYNNEI. The DNA for the CDR3 is TGTGCCAGCGAGGCGTTTAATGAAAAACTGTTTTTT. It translates to CASEAFNEKLFF.

A few counts support this clonotype. The genes are TRBV6-5 and TRBJ2-7; D tentatively reads TRBD1 or TRBD2 (7 bases each). This CDR3 has 15 amino acids. Germline CDR1 and CDR2: MNHEY and SVGAGI. V was trimmed by 0 bases and J by 2 bases, leaving 11 bases between them. CDR3 nucleotide sequence: TGTGCCAGCAGTTACTCGACAGGGAGGGCCTACGAGCAGTACTTC. This sequence encodes CASSYSTGRAYEQYF.

This clonotype was seen only a few times. The rearrangement links TRBV27 to TRBJ2-3; D possibly uses TRBD1 or TRBD2 (5 bases each). The V and J ends lost 5 bases and 2 bases respectively, with 17 bases between them. The CDR3 totals 16 residues. The germline V gene encodes CDR1 MNHEY and CDR2 SMNVEV (reference sequence). CDR3 amino acids: CASSRSGAWSTDTQYF. CDR3 DNA sequence: TGTGCCAGCAGTCGTTCCGGGGCCTGGTCCACAGATACGCAGTATTTT.

This clonotype occurred a few times. The CDR3 coding sequence is TGCGCCAGCAGCCCGGGACTAGCAGAGAGCACAGATACGCAGTATTTT. It yields the protein CASSPGLAESTDTQYF. The chain joins TRBV5-1 to TRBJ2-3, with 9 bases identical to TRBD2. CDR3 size: 16 residues. The V segment lost 4 bases and the J segment 0 bases; nucleotides outside the gene matches: 6. CDR1 and CDR2 (germline): SGHRS, YFSETQ.

This clonotype was counted many times. V and J are TRBV7-2 and TRBJ1-1; D is perhaps TRBD1 (6 bases). V lost 4 bases, J lost 3 bases, and 9 bases lay in between. The CDR3 has 13 residues. Germline assignment: CDR1 SGHTA and CDR2 FQGNSA. CDR3 sequence reads: CASSYQGYTEAFF. The CDR3 DNA sequence: TGTGCCAGCAGCTACCAGGGGTACACTGAAGCTTTCTTT.

Comments on this clonotype: One base away lies a much larger clone, so this may be a sequencing read error. The chain links TRBV12-3 or TRBV12-4 to TRBJ1-2, with 11 positions matching TRBD1. The CDR3 has 17 residues. CDR3 protein: CACSLRTGGEANYGYTF. CDR3 DNA sequence: TGTGCCTGCAGTTTACGGACAGGGGGCGAAGCTAACTATGGCTACACCTTC.

This chain joins TRBV19 and TRBJ2-4; D perhaps matches TRBD1 (6 bases). The germline V gene encodes CDR1 LNHDA and CDR2 SQIVND (reference sequence). The CDR3 sequence is 13 residues long. V lost 6 bases and J 4 bases, leaving 10 bases between the germline ends. CDR3 in amino acids: CASRQQGKNIQYF. Written as DNA, the CDR3 is TGTGCCAGTAGACAACAGGGAAAAAACATTCAGTACTTC.

This sequence joins TRBV12-3 or TRBV12-4 and TRBJ2-5; D gene unclear. V was trimmed by 5 bases and J by 0 bases, leaving 7 bases between them. The CDR3 is 13 amino acids. DNA of the CDR3: TGTGCCAGCAGTCGGGCAGACCAAGAGACCCAGTACTTC. Protein: CASSRADQETQYF.

This clonotype was picked up many times. This chain connects TRBV29-1 to TRBJ1-1; D is unclear. The CDR3 covers 14 residues. Germline V lookup: CDR1 SQVTM, CDR2 ANQGSEA. The V and J ends lost 4 bases and 0 bases respectively, with 12 bases between them. CDR3 in amino acids: CSVVRPGLNTEAFF. CDR3 sequence (DNA): TGCAGCGTTGTACGGCCGGGATTGAACACTGAAGCTTTCTTT.

By its share, this clonotype is large. The chain links TRBV7-3 to TRBJ1-2; no definite D call. This CDR3 has 13 amino acids. The V end was cut by 5 bases, the J end by 4 bases, with 11 bases between. CDR1 and CDR2 (germline): SGHTA, FQGTGA. The CDR3 here is CASSHDNFYGYTF. Here the CDR3 DNA reads TGTGCCAGCAGCCATGACAATTTCTATGGCTACACCTTC.

The genes are TRBV9 and TRBJ1-1; 8 bases are a match to TRBD1. Unmatched junction bases numbered 10, after V lost 7 bases and J lost 5 bases. From germline, CDR1 is SGDLS and CDR2 YYNGEE. CDR3 length equals 14 residues. The chain's CDR3 is CASSTGAAGTEAFF. The CDR3 DNA is TGTGCCAGCTCGACAGGGGCGGCAGGGACTGAAGCTTTCTTT.

This clonotype was counted a few times. The chain employs TRBV29-1 and TRBJ2-7; possible D gene TRBD2, 5 bases. The length of the CDR3 is 11 residues. CDR1 is SQVTM and CDR2 is ANQGSEA in the germline V gene. Deletions cut 2 bases from V and 4 bases from J, with 6 bases between. The CDR3 is CSVESGYEQYF. DNA for the CDR3: TGCAGCGTTGAATCGGGGTACGAGCAGTACTTC.

This clonotype came up many times. The chain combines TRBV6-6 with TRBJ2-3; TRBD2 agrees at 8 bases. This CDR3 is 13 amino acids long. The V gene's germline CDR1 is MNHNY and CDR2 SVGAGI (reference sequence). V gave up 7 bases and J gave up 4 bases; unmatched junction bases: 4. CDR3 residues: CASTKREPDTQYF. In DNA form, the CDR3 reads TGTGCCAGCACTAAGCGGGAGCCAGATACGCAGTATTTT.

This clonotype was recorded at least ten times. The chain recombines TRBV6-6 with TRBJ2-1; 8 bases line up with TRBD2. Germline V gives CDR1 MNHNY, CDR2 SVGAGI (reference sequence). The junction had 7 bases not matched to a gene; V was cut back by 7 bases and J by 2 bases. This CDR3 has 15 amino acids. The CDR3: CASMIQAGAYNEQFF. CDR3 DNA: TGTGCCAGCATGATACAAGCGGGAGCCTACAATGAGCAGTTCTTC.

This clonotype has only a few counts. The rearrangement joins TRBV4-2 to TRBJ2-7; no definite D call. The germline V gene encodes CDR1 LGHNA and CDR2 YNFKEQ. V was clipped by 0 bases and J by 2 bases, with 8 bases between them. The CDR3 is made up of 14 amino acids. The CDR3: CASSQDGQTYEQYF. CDR3 DNA sequence: TGTGCCAGCAGCCAAGACGGCCAGACCTACGAGCAGTACTTC.

The chain joins TRBV7-2 to TRBJ2-7; 10 nucleotides match TRBD2. The CDR3 covers 15 residues. Germline trimming cut 1 base from V and 5 bases from J; bases unmatched to any gene: 5. Germline V gene data show CDR1 as SGHTA and CDR2 as FQGNSA. The DNA for the CDR3 is TGTGCCAGCAGCTTAGATAGGACTAGCGGTCACGAGCAGTACTTC. Residues: CASSLDRTSGHEQYF.

This clonotype was detected only a few times. The chain has TRBV3-1 and TRBJ2-1; D perhaps matches TRBD1 (6 bases). CDR1 is LGHDT, CDR2 YNNKEL, per germline (reference sequence). The CDR3 is made up of 16 amino acids. The V and J ends lost 1 base and 7 bases respectively, with 17 bases between them. This CDR3 is CASSQVGAGARNEQFF. CDR3 DNA sequence: TGTGCCAGCAGCCAAGTGGGGGCTGGGGCGCGGAATGAGCAGTTCTTC.

This clonotype was detected only a few times. The rearrangement joins TRBV5-1 to TRBJ2-7, with a possible D match to TRBD1 (7 bases). The ends were cut back, 0 bases at V and 3 bases at J, with 13 bases in the middle. The CDR3 consists of 15 residues. From germline, CDR1 is SGHRS and CDR2 YFSETQ. The CDR3: CASSLGQGGYYEQYF. Here the CDR3 DNA reads TGCGCCAGCAGCTTGGGACAGGGAGGCTACTACGAGCAGTACTTC.

The chain is built from TRBV6-1 and TRBJ1-2, with a weak D call TRBD1 (5 bases). CDR1 and CDR2 (germline): MNHNS, SASEGT. CDR3 length: 13 amino acids. Deletions cut 3 bases from V and 8 bases from J, with 13 bases between. CDR3 in DNA: TGTGCCAGCAGTGAGGATTGGGGCCGGGGCTACACCTTC. Residues: CASSEDWGRGYTF.

This clonotype has only a few counts. The CDR3 region has the DNA TGCAGTGCTAGAACGACACCGGGGGCAGGCGCCGGAGAGACCCAGTACTTC. Its protein product is CSARTTPGAGAGETQYF. The chain combines TRBV20-1 with TRBJ2-5, with D perhaps assigned TRBD1 or TRBD2 (6 bases each). Per the germline V gene, CDR1 is DFQATT and CDR2 is SNEGSKA (reference sequence). V was pared by 2 bases and J by 4 bases, with 23 bases between. The CDR3 sequence is 17 residues long.

This clonotype was counted at least ten times. The chain combines TRBV7-6 with TRBJ2-5, with 9 bases aligning to TRBD2. CDR3 size: 15 residues. V gave up 5 bases and J gave up 2 bases; unmatched junction bases: 6. CDR1 and CDR2 from the germline V gene are SGHVS and FNYEAQ. DNA for the CDR3: TGTGCCAGCAGCCCTAGACTAGCGGAACAAGAGACCCAGTACTTC. This codes for CASSPRLAEQETQYF.

This clonotype came up a few times. V is TRBV7-9 and J is TRBJ1-2; D perhaps matches TRBD1 (6 bases). The V end was cut by 4 bases, the J end by 2 bases, with 17 bases between. The CDR3 sequence is 16 residues long. From germline, CDR1 is SEHNR and CDR2 FQNEAQ (reference sequence). The CDR3: CASSSHRGTSNYGYTF. The CDR3 bases are TGTGCCAGCAGCTCTCACCGGGGGACATCAAACTATGGCTACACCTTC. The variable domain in full, with the rest retrieved from reference TRBV7-9 and TRBJ1-2, is DTGVSQNPRHKITKRGQNVTFRCDPISEHNRLYWYRQTLGQGPEFLTYFQNEAQLEKSRLLSDRFSAERPKGSFSTLEIQRTEQGDSAMYLCASSSHRGTSNYGYTFGSGTRLTVV.

This clonotype was counted between two and nine times. The rearrangement joins TRBV11-2 to TRBJ2-1; 9 nucleotides align to TRBD2. This CDR3 contains 15 residues. After removal of 6 bases from V and 6 bases from J, the junction contained 9 bases not matched to a gene. Germline lookup yields CDR1 SGHAT and CDR2 FQNNGV. The CDR3 sequence is CASRPLAGSLNEQFF. CDR3 coding DNA: TGTGCCAGCAGACCGCTAGCGGGATCTCTCAATGAGCAGTTCTTC.

This clonotype was counted at least ten times. The V call is TRBV4-2, the J call TRBJ2-5, with 8 bases matching TRBD1. The CDR3 has 15 amino acids. CDR1 and CDR2 (germline): LGHNA, YNFKEQ. V gave up 4 bases and J gave up 7 bases; unmatched junction bases: 11. CDR3 coding DNA: TGTGCCAGCAGCCCCACAGGGGGAATTGTGTGGACCCAGTACTTC. This codes for CASSPTGGIVWTQYF.

This clonotype was counted many times. The CDR3 sequence is CASSSVSYEQYF. As DNA, the CDR3 is TGTGCCAGCAGTTCCGTCTCCTACGAGCAGTACTTC. V is TRBV27 and J is TRBJ2-7; the D is unclear. V was shortened by 4 bases and J by 0 bases, with 4 bases between the two germline ends. This CDR3 comprises 12 residues. The germline CDR1 and CDR2 sequences are MNHEY and SMNVEV (reference sequence).